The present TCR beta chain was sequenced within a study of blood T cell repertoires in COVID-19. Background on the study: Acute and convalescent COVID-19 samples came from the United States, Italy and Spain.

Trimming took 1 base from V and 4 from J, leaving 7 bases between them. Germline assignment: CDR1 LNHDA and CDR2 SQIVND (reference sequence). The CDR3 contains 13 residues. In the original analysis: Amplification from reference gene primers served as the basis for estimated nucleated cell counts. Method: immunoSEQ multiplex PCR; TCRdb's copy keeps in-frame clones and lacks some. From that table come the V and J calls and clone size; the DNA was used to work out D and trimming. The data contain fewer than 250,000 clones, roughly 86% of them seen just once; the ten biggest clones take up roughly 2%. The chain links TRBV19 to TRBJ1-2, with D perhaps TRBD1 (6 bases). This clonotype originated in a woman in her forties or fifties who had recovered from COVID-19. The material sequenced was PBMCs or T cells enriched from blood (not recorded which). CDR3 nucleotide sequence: TGTGCCAGTAGTATAGTGGACAGCTATGGCTACACCTTC. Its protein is CASSIVDSYGYTF. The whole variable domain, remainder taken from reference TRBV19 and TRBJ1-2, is DGGITQSPKYLFRKEGQNVTLSCEQNLNHDAMYWYRQDPGQGLRLIYYSQIVNDFQKGDIAEGYSVSREKKESFPLTVTSAQKNPTAFYLCASSIVDSYGYTFGSGTRLTVV.